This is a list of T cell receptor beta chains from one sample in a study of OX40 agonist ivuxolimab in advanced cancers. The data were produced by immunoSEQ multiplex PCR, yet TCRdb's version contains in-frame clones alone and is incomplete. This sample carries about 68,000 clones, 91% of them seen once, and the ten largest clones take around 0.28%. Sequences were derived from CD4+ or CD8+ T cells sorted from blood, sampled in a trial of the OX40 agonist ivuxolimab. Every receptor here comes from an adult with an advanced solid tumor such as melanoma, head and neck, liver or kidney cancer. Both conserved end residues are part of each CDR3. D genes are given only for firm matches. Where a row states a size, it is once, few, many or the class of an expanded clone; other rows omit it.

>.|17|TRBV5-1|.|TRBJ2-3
CASSLGVSGLYTDTQYF
TGCGCCAGCAGCTTGGGGGTCAGCGGGTTATACACAGATACGCAGTATTTT
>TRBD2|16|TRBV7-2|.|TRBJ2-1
CASSLGLAGGINEQFF
TGTGCCAGCAGCTTAGGACTAGCGGGAGGTATCAATGAGCAGTTCTTC
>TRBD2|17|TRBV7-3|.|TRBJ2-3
CASSLMASGRAGDTQYF
TGTGCCAGCAGCTTAATGGCTAGCGGGAGGGCCGGAGATACGCAGTATTTT
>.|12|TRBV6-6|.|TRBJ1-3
CASSRAGNTIYF
TGTGCCAGCAGTAGGGCTGGAAACACCATATATTTT
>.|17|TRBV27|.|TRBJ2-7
CASSSTGPPFPSYEQYF
TGTGCCAGCAGTTCAACCGGGCCGCCTTTCCCTTCCTACGAGCAGTACTTC
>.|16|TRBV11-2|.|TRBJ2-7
CASSLALGSLGYEQYF
TGTGCCAGCAGCTTAGCCCTAGGGAGTTTGGGCTACGAGCAGTACTTC
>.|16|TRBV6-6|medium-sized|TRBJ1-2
CASSYGLRGGKDGYTF
TGTGCCAGCAGTTACGGGTTGAGGGGTGGTAAGGATGGCTACACCTTC
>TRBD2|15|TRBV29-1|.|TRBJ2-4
CSVVGVAGNKNIQYF
TGCAGCGTTGTGGGGGTAGCGGGGAACAAAAACATTCAGTACTTC
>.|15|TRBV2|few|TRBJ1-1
CASSGWRDLNTEAFF
TGTGCCAGCAGTGGGTGGAGGGATTTGAACACTGAAGCTTTCTTT
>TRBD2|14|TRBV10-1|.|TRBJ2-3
CASSGASGIDTQYF
TGCGCCAGCAGTGGAGCTAGCGGGATAGATACGCAGTATTTT
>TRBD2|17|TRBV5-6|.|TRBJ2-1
CASSRTSGRASYNEQFF
TGTGCCAGCAGCAGAACTAGCGGGAGGGCCTCCTACAATGAGCAGTTCTTC
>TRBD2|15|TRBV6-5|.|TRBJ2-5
CASSRGGVPSETQYF
TGTGCCAGCAGTCGGGGAGGGGTCCCCTCAGAGACCCAGTACTTC
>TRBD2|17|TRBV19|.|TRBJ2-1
CASSKGTSGRKTNEQFF
TGTGCCAGTAGTAAAGGGACTAGCGGGAGAAAAACCAATGAGCAGTTCTTC
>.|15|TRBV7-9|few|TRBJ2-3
CASSLVGQHTDTQYF
TGTGCCAGCAGCTTAGTTGGACAGCACACAGATACGCAGTATTTT
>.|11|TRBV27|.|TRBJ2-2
CASSLSGELFF
TGTGCCAGCAGTTTATCCGGGGAGCTGTTTTTT
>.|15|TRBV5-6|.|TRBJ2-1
CASSLVISGYNEQFF
TGTGCCAGCAGCTTGGTTATAAGCGGATACAATGAGCAGTTCTTC
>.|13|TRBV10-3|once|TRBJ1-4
CAISEGANEKLFF
TGTGCCATCAGTGAGGGGGCTAATGAAAAACTGTTTTTT
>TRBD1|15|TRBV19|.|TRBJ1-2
CASSMIRDRDYGYTF
TGTGCCAGTAGTATGATTCGTGACAGGGACTATGGCTACACCTTC
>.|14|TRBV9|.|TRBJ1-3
CASSVAASGNTIYF
TGTGCCAGCAGCGTAGCGGCCTCTGGAAACACCATATATTTT
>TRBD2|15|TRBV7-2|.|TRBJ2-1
CASRKEAGGPGEQFF
TGTGCCAGCAGGAAGGAAGCGGGAGGGCCGGGTGAGCAGTTCTTC
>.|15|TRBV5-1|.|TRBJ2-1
CASSTTRSSYNEQFF
TGCGCCAGCAGCACCACTAGAAGCTCCTACAATGAGCAGTTCTTC
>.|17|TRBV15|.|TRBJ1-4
CATSRIPSGRVGEKLFF
TGTGCCACCAGCAGAATCCCCTCAGGCCGTGTCGGGGAAAAACTGTTTTTT
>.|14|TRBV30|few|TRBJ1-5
CAWSGTVANQPQHF
TGTGCCTGGAGTGGGACAGTTGCCAATCAGCCCCAGCATTTT
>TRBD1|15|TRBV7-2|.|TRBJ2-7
CASSLAKGQAYEQYF
TGTGCCAGCAGCTTAGCGAAGGGACAGGCCTACGAGCAGTACTTC
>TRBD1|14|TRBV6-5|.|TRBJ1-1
CASNEGAGVTEAFF
TGTGCCAGCAACGAGGGGGCGGGGGTCACTGAAGCTTTCTTT
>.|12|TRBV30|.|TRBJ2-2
CAWSSGVGELFF
TGTGCCTGGAGTTCGGGAGTCGGGGAGCTGTTTTTT
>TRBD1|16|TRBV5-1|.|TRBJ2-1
CASSLFWGQGAHEQFF
TGCGCCAGCAGCTTGTTCTGGGGACAGGGGGCGCATGAGCAGTTCTTC
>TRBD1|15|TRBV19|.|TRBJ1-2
CASSLPGQGSSGYTF
TGTGCCAGTAGTTTGCCGGGACAGGGGAGTAGTGGCTACACCTTC
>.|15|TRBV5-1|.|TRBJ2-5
CASSFQTVTQETQYF
TGCGCCAGCAGCTTTCAGACGGTGACCCAAGAGACCCAGTACTTC
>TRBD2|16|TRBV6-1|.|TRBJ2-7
CASSEAASGRPYEQYF
TGTGCCAGCAGTGAAGCGGCTAGCGGGAGACCATACGAGCAGTACTTC
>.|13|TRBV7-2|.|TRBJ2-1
CASSRSWWNEQFF
TGTGCCAGCAGCCGCTCATGGTGGAATGAGCAGTTCTTC
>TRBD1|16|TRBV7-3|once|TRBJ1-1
CASSLGGGQLNTEAFF
TGTGCCAGCAGCTTAGGAGGGGGACAGCTGAACACTGAAGCTTTCTTT
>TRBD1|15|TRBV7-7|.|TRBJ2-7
CASSLGAGGTDEQYF
TGTGCCAGCAGCTTAGGGGCAGGGGGTACTGACGAGCAGTACTTC
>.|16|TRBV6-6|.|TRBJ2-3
CASRAGLGAVSDTQYF
TGTGCCAGCAGAGCAGGGCTCGGAGCCGTGTCCGATACGCAGTATTTT
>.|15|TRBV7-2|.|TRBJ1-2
CASSFLVLRNHGYTF
TGTGCCAGCAGCTTTTTAGTGTTGAGAAATCATGGCTACACCTTC
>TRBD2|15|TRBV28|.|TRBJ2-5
CASSFPGLAGETQYF
TGTGCCAGCAGTTTTCCCGGACTAGCGGGCGAGACCCAGTACTTC
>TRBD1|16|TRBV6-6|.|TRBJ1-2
CASSASGTGDSYGYTF
TGTGCCAGCAGTGCCTCCGGGACAGGGGACAGCTATGGCTACACCTTC
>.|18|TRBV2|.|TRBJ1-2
CASSEFRAGPSMNYGYTF
TGTGCCAGCAGTGAATTTAGGGCAGGGCCCTCAATGAACTATGGCTACACCTTC
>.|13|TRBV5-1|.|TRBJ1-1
CASSSGPNTEAFF
TGCGCCAGCAGCTCCGGACCGAACACTGAAGCTTTCTTT
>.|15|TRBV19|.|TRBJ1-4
CASSIELITNEKLFF
TGTGCCAGTAGTATCGAACTGATAACTAATGAAAAACTGTTTTTT
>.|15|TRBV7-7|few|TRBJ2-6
CASSLGGAGANVLTF
TGTGCTAGCAGCTTAGGAGGGGCTGGGGCCAACGTCCTGACTTTC
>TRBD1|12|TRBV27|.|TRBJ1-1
CASSYGTGSAFF
TGTGCCAGCAGTTACGGGACAGGGTCTGCTTTCTTT
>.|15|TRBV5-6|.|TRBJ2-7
CASRNWGSDPYEQYF
TGTGCCAGCAGGAATTGGGGTTCGGACCCCTACGAGCAGTACTTC
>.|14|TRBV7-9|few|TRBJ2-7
CASSFGVSSYEQYF
TGTGCCAGCAGCTTCGGCGTTAGCTCCTACGAGCAGTACTTC
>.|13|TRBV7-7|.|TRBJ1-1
CASSLGENTEAFF
TGTGCCAGCAGCTTGGGAGAAAACACTGAAGCTTTCTTT
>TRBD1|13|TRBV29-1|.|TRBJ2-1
CSVERQGVSEQFF
TGCAGCGTTGAGCGACAGGGGGTGAGTGAGCAGTTCTTC
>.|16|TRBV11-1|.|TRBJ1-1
CASSPRMPTRNTEAFF
TGTGCCAGCAGCCCGCGCATGCCCACCCGGAACACTGAAGCTTTCTTT
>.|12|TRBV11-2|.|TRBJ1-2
CASSWGGGGYTF
TGTGCCAGCAGCTGGGGAGGGGGAGGCTACACCTTC
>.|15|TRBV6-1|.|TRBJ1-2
CASSGLTLIEYGYTF
TGTGCCAGCAGTGGATTGACTCTGATAGAGTATGGCTACACCTTC
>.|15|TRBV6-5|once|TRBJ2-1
CASNQAPTYYNEQFF
TGTGCCAGCAACCAGGCCCCCACATACTACAATGAGCAGTTCTTC
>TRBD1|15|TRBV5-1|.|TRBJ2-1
CASNVGGQGSDEQFF
TGCGCCAGCAACGTAGGGGGACAGGGATCCGATGAGCAGTTCTTC
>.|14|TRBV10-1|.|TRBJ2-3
CASSGLINTDTQYF
TGCGCCAGCAGTGGACTAATTAACACAGATACGCAGTATTTT
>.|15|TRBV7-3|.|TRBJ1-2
CASSLLKTGNYGYTF
TGTGCCAGCAGCTTACTAAAGACAGGAAACTATGGCTACACCTTC
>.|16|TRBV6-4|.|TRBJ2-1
CASSDEGTPSYNEQFF
TGTGCCAGCAGCGACGAAGGGACGCCGTCCTACAATGAGCAGTTCTTC
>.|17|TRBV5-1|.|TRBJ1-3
CASSLNRQESSGNTIYF
TGCGCCAGCAGCTTGAACCGACAGGAAAGCTCTGGAAACACCATATATTTT
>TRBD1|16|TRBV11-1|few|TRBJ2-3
CASSSSGQGRQDTQYF
TGTGCCAGCAGCTCTTCCGGACAGGGGCGGCAAGATACGCAGTATTTT
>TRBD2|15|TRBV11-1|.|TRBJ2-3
CASSFSGPRTDTQYF
TGTGCCAGCAGCTTTAGCGGGCCTCGCACAGATACGCAGTATTTT